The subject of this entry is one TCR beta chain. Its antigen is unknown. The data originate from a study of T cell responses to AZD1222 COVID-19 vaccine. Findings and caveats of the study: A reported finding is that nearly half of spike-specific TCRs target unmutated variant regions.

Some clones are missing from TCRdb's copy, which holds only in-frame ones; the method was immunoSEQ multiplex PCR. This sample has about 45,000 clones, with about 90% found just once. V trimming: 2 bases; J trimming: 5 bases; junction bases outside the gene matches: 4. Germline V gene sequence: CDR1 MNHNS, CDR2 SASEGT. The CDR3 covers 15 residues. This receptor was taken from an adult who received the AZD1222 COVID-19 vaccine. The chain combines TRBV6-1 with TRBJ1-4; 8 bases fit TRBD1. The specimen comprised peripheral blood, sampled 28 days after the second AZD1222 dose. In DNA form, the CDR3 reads TGTGCCAGCAGTGAACCAGGGACAGGAAATGAAAAACTGTTTTTT. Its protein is CASSEPGTGNEKLFF.